These 2 T cell receptor beta chains came from one sample sequenced in a study of T cells in Graves' hyperthyroidism and ophthalmopathy. TCR beta CDR3 sequences were amplified from RNA transcripts. The HTBI primer set was used in a first-round RT-PCR of the TCR CDR3. In TCRdb, the multiplex PCR reads were re-called with MiXCR into one record per CDR3 protein. The table lists 650,000 to 750,000 distinct CDR3 sequences, around 15% of them singletons. The sequencing sample was made of blood. These receptors all come from a young woman with Graves' hyperthyroidism.

This clonotype appeared many times. The rearrangement uses TRBV2 and TRBJ1-5; D is unresolved. Germline V gene sequence: CDR1 SNHLY, CDR2 FYNNEI. V shed 8 bases and J shed 2 bases, with 16 bases lying between them. The CDR3 consists of 15 residues. This CDR3 reads CASAPNGQGNQPQHF. The CDR3 DNA sequence: TGTGCCAGCGCTCCGAACGGGCAGGGCAATCAGCCCCAGCATTTT.

This chain uses TRBV4-3 with TRBJ2-1; 7 bases are shared with TRBD2. Germline lookup yields CDR1 LGHNA and CDR2 YSLEER. The V gene end was trimmed by 1 base and the J gene end by 8 bases; junction bases not matched to a gene: 11. This CDR3 has 16 residues. CDR3: CASSQGGGGIFHEQFF. The CDR3 DNA follows: TGCGCCAGCAGCCAAGGGGGGGGAGGGATTTTCCATGAGCAGTTCTTC.